Listed below are T cell receptor beta chains from one sample, sequenced in a study of T cell changes during pregnancy in multiple sclerosis. Generated by immunoSEQ multiplex PCR, the TCRdb table keeps only in-frame clones and is missing some. The repertoire holds approximately 89,000 clones, 90% to 95% seen once, with around 1.8% in the top ten. Sequences were derived from peripheral blood, sampled after pregnancy. These receptors originate from a female donor in good health, enrolled as a control in a pregnancy study. The CDR3 runs from the conserved cysteine through the conserved F or W. The order of the fields is D gene, J gene, V gene, clone size, CDR3 DNA, CDR3 protein. A D gene is named only where the DNA matches it firmly. Expanded clones get a size class; other rows say once, few or many, or leave the size out.

>.|TRBJ2-1|TRBV6-4|.
TGTGCCAGCAGTGAGCTTGGTGAGCCCGAGTATAACTTGATCTTC
CASSELGEPEYNLIF
>.|TRBJ1-1|TRBV6-5|.
TGTGCCAGCAGTTACACGGCGGGGAACACTGAAGCTTTCTTT
CASSYTAGNTEAFF
>TRBD1|TRBJ1-4|TRBV28|.
TGTGCCAGCAGCTCAACTGGACAGGGGAACGAAAAACTGTTTTTT
CASSSTGQGNEKLFF
>TRBD1|TRBJ1-1|TRBV4-1|.
TGCGCCAGCAGCCGACGACAGGGGAACACTGAAGCTTTCTTT
CASSRRQGNTEAFF
>TRBD2|TRBJ2-7|TRBV5-1|.
TGCGCCAGCAGCCTGGGGACTAACTACGAGCAGTACTTC
CASSLGTNYEQYF
>TRBD1|TRBJ1-2|TRBV5-6|.
TGTGCCAGCAGACGAAGACAGGGACTTGCCTATGGCTACACCTTC
CASRRRQGLAYGYTF
>.|TRBJ2-3|TRBV5-4|.
TGTGCCAGCAGCCTTAGGGACTCCAGCTTCACAGATACGCAGTATTTT
CASSLRDSSFTDTQYF
>.|TRBJ2-2|TRBV13|.
TGTGCCAGCAGCTTAAGGGTCGCAGGGGCACCACCGAACACCGGGGAGCTGTTTTTT
CASSLRVAGAPPNTGELFF
>.|TRBJ1-4|TRBV7-9|few
TGTGCCAGCAGCTTACGGGGAACCAATGAAAAACTGTTTTTT
CASSLRGTNEKLFF
>.|TRBJ1-5|TRBV5-5|once
TGTGCCAGCAGCTTACTTTCGGATCAGCCCCAGCATTTT
CASSLLSDQPQHF
>TRBD1|TRBJ2-1|TRBV2|.
TGTGCCAGCAGTTCCGGGACAGGGAAGCGTGGGGGGGAGTTCTTC
CASSSGTGKRGGEFF
>TRBD2|TRBJ2-7|TRBV28|.
TGTGCCAGCAGTACGACTAGCGGGGTCTACGAGCAGTACTTC
CASSTTSGVYEQYF
>.|TRBJ2-5|TRBV9|.
TGTGCCAGCAGCGTACTTGCTAGCGCACAAGAGACCCAGTACTTC
CASSVLASAQETQYF
>.|TRBJ2-7|TRBV27|.
TGTGCCAGCAGTTTAGGCATCCCCTACGAGCAGTACTTC
CASSLGIPYEQYF
>TRBD2|TRBJ2-7|TRBV2|.
TGTGCCAGCTGGATAAGCGGGAGTCTCCACGAGCAGTACTTC
CASWISGSLHEQYF
>.|TRBJ2-3|TRBV6-5|.
TGTGCCAGCAGGGCGAGGTCTAGCACAGATACGCAGTATTTT
CASRARSSTDTQYF
>.|TRBJ1-3|TRBV5-4|.
TGTGCCAGCAGCGATCGCAGGTCCCAGCGAAACACCATATATTTT
CASSDRRSQRNTIYF
>.|TRBJ2-7|TRBV5-1|.
TGCGCCAGCAGCCCGGCCTCTTCAGGGTACGAGCAGTACTTC
CASSPASSGYEQYF
>TRBD2|TRBJ2-3|TRBV7-6|.
TGTGCCAGCAGTGAGGCGGGAGGGAAGGATACGCAGTATTTT
CASSEAGGKDTQYF
>.|TRBJ2-1|TRBV11-3|.
TGTGCCAGCAGCAAACTACTCGGAACGTCGCAGTTCTTC
CASSKLLGTSQFF
>.|TRBJ1-2|TRBV2|few
TGTGCCAGCACGGGAGGCAGGGGTAGGTCTGGCTACACCTTC
CASTGGRGRSGYTF
>.|TRBJ1-4|TRBV4-1|.
TGCGCCAGCAGCCCTATGGCGGGCACTAATGAAAAACTGTTTTTT
CASSPMAGTNEKLFF
>.|TRBJ2-1|TRBV5-1|.
TGCGCCAGCAGCTTCGGTGGCGGGTTCTCCTACAATGAGCAGTTCTTC
CASSFGGGFSYNEQFF
>.|TRBJ2-1|TRBV7-6|.
TGTGCCAGCACTCCCGGACCAGGGGTCTACAATGAGCAGTTCTTC
CASTPGPGVYNEQFF
>TRBD2|TRBJ2-1|TRBV29-1|.
TGCAGCGCCGGGGGGGGAAATGAGCAGTTCTTC
CSAGGGNEQFF
>.|TRBJ2-7|TRBV28|.
TGTGCCAGCAGTTCCGAAGACGGGATATCCTACGAGCAGTACTTC
CASSSEDGISYEQYF
>TRBD2|TRBJ2-5|TRBV5-4|.
TGTGCCAGCAGCCGGACTAGCGGGAGCCAAGAGACCCAGTACTTC
CASSRTSGSQETQYF
>TRBD1|TRBJ2-1|TRBV27|.
TGTGCCAGCAGTCCAGGACAGGTTCGCTCCTACAATGAGCAGTTCTTC
CASSPGQVRSYNEQFF
>TRBD1|TRBJ2-1|TRBV27|.
TGTGCCAGCAGTTTTCCCGGGACAGCCTACAATGAGCAGTTCTTC
CASSFPGTAYNEQFF
>.|TRBJ1-1|TRBV19|.
TGTGCCAGTAGTATGGTCACTTTGGGAGTCGAGGCTTTCTTT
CASSMVTLGVEAFF
>.|TRBJ1-1|TRBV6-5|.
TGTGCCAGCAACCTACAGGGAGCTATGAACACTGAAGCTTTCTTT
CASNLQGAMNTEAFF
>TRBD2|TRBJ2-7|TRBV6-1|.
TGTGCCAGCAGTGAAGGGGTAACTAGCGGCTACGAGCAGTACTTC
CASSEGVTSGYEQYF
>TRBD2|TRBJ2-3|TRBV5-4|.
TGTGCCAGCAGCTTGGGGATCGCGGGAGGTGGGGACGATACGCAGTATTTT
CASSLGIAGGGDDTQYF